Sequencing of this T cell receptor (beta chain) was carried out in a study of cytomegalovirus exposure and HLA in healthy donors. Study-level findings and limits: Researchers reported from a later analysis that most CMV-associated TCR beta chains appeared HLA-restricted. Later analysis suggested links between common viral pathogens and several top significant clusters. A later analysis showed HLA-associated TCR beta chains outstripping equally common others in clonal expansion.

In the PCR, 60 Vbeta and 13 Jbeta primers were used. Sequencing used immunoSEQ multiplex PCR; TCRdb keeps in-frame clones, though not all of them. The record lists just under 65,000 clones, of which the ten most abundant hold about 16%. The CDR3 length is 16 residues. Germline loops: CDR1 SGHDN, CDR2 FVKESK. V shed 3 bases and J 6 bases; nucleotides not matched to a gene: 14. Points on this clone: Its target is unknown.

Donors were nominally healthy when sampled, though unrecorded immune exposures were likely. The chain recombines TRBV14 with TRBJ2-7, with 7 bases lining up with TRBD2. The clonotype was recovered from a boy younger than 18 in good health and CMV-seronegative. The sequenced material came from PBMCs. DNA of the CDR3: TGTGCCAGCAGCCAGAGCCTCTCCAGCGGGAATCGCGAGCAGTACTTC. It yields the protein CASSQSLSSGNREQYF. Together with reference TRBV14 and TRBJ2-7, the CDR3 gives the full variable domain: EAGVTQFPSHSVIEKGQTVTLRCDPISGHDNLYWYRRVMGKEIKFLLHFVKESKQDESGMPNNRFLAERTGGTYSTLKVQPAELEDSGVYFCASSQSLSSGNREQYFGPGTRLTVT.